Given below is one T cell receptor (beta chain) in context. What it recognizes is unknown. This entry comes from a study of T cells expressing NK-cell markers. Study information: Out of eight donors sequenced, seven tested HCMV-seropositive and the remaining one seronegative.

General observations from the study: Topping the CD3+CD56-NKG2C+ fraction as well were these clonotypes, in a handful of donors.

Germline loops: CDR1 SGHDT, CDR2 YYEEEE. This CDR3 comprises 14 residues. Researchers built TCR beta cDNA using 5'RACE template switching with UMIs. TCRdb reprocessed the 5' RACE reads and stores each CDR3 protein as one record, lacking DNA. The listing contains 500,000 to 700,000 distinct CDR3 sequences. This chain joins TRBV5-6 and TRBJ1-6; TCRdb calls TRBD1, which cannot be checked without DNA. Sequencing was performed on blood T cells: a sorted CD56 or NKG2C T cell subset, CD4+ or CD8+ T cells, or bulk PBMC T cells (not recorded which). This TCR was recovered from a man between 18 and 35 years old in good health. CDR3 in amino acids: CASSGGQLNSPLHF.